This T cell receptor (beta chain) emerged from a study of spatial heterogeneity in lung cancer. This clonotype was picked up many times. Time point indicated: sample taken at primary tumor resection. From tumor, nontumor lung or frozen PBMC, whole RNA was taken unsorted for sequencing. Around 68 TRACERx patients with early, untreated non-small cell lung cancer donated samples. TCRdb fed the 5' RACE reads into MiXCR, producing one record per CDR3 protein. This table holds about 50,000 distinct CDR3 sequences, 7.5% to 8% found once. The CDR3 contains 13 residues. With V trimmed by 3 bases and J by 2 bases, 0 bases remained unmatched. Germline CDR1 is SGHAT and CDR2 is FQNNGV.

This sequence originates from a female donor with early-stage non-small cell lung cancer. This specimen was PBMCs, taken at surgery. The chain recombines TRBV11-2 with TRBJ2-5, with 7 bases identical to TRBD2. CDR3 sequence reads: CASSLGGQETQYF. CDR3 sequence (DNA): TGTGCCAGCAGCTTGGGAGGGCAAGAGACCCAGTACTTC.